This T cell receptor beta chain was sequenced during a study of STAT5B mutations in CD4+ large granular lymphocyte leukemia. Study-wide findings and caveats: Data were not HLA-matched across samples. Top patient clones used TRBV06 genes more often: 8/27 versus 2/35 in controls.

Sequencing was performed with immunoSEQ multiplex PCR; in TCRdb, only in-frame clones are kept and a portion is missing. The repertoire holds approximately 25,000 clones, with around two thirds as singletons. Remarks on this clone: The antigen is not known.

V shed 2 bases and J shed 4 bases, with 8 bases lying between them. CDR3 length: 13 residues. CDR1 is MNHEY and CDR2 is SMNVEV in the germline V gene (reference sequence). The TCR was taken from a human donor in good health. The V call is TRBV27, the J call TRBJ1-1; tentative D call: TRBD1 (6 bases). Material: CD4+ T cells from blood buffy coats. The CDR3 DNA sequence: TGTGCCAGCAGTTTAGCCAGGGGCACTGAAGCTTTCTTT. Its translation: CASSLARGTEAFF.